These T cell receptor beta chains were read from a single sample in a study of T cells in Graves' hyperthyroidism and ophthalmopathy. TCRdb called the multiplex PCR reads again in MiXCR, with one record for every CDR3 protein. The table has 350,000 to 400,000 distinct CDR3 sequences, about 16% seen once. Sequencing input: blood. These TCRs come from a woman between 25 and 40 years old with Graves' hyperthyroidism. Each CDR3 is given with its conserved first and last residue. D genes are given only for firm matches. Expanded clones get a size class; other rows say once, few or many, or leave the size out.

TRBJ2-1	many	TRBV20-1	NA	CSARTSLRERSSYNEQFF	TGCAGTGCTAGGACTAGTCTTAGGGAACGCAGCTCCTACAATGAGCAGTTCTTC
TRBJ2-3	few	TRBV7-3	NA	CASSLSWRTRLRDTQYF	TGTGCCAGCAGCTTAAGCTGGAGGACCCGCTTAAGGGATACGCAGTATTTT
TRBJ1-5	many	TRBV30	NA	CAWNPRVNQPQHF	TGTGCCTGGAACCCCCGGGTTAATCAGCCCCAGCATTTT
TRBJ2-7	NA	TRBV5-1	TRBD1	CASNGQGIEQYF	TGCGCCAGCAATGGACAGGGCATCGAGCAGTACTTC
TRBJ2-5	NA	TRBV6-1	TRBD2	CASSEMDSGRFRETQYF	TGTGCCAGCAGTGAAATGGATAGCGGGAGATTCCGAGAGACCCAGTACTTC
TRBJ2-7	few	TRBV29-1	NA	CSVWGGGIYEQYF	TGCAGCGTTTGGGGAGGGGGCATCTACGAGCAGTACTTC
TRBJ2-1	NA	TRBV10-3	NA	CAIKNPGTDEQFF	TGTGCCATCAAAAACCCGGGGACTGATGAGCAGTTCTTC
TRBJ1-1	NA	TRBV25-1	NA	CASSELSDNTEAFF	TGTGCCAGCAGTGAATTATCAGATAACACTGAAGCTTTCTTT
TRBJ2-7	NA	TRBV5-4	TRBD1	CASSFKDRGFYEQYF	TGTGCCAGCAGCTTTAAGGACAGGGGTTTCTACGAGCAGTACTTC
TRBJ2-4	many	TRBV27	NA	CASSLTMGAKNIQYF	TGTGCCAGCAGTTTGACCATGGGAGCCAAAAACATTCAGTACTTC
TRBJ1-4	few	TRBV6-1	NA	CASRRRPTNEKLFF	TGTGCCAGCAGACGTAGGCCAACTAATGAAAAACTGTTTTTT
TRBJ2-3	many	TRBV7-2	NA	CASSSVGGTSTDTQYF	TGTGCCAGCAGCTCCGTCGGAGGGACCAGCACAGATACGCAGTATTTT
TRBJ1-1	many	TRBV11-2	TRBD1	CASSAQGVGTEAFF	TGTGCCAGCAGCGCTCAGGGGGTGGGCACTGAAGCTTTCTTT
TRBJ2-7	many	TRBV20-1	NA	CSASHGTYEQYF	TGCAGTGCTAGTCACGGAACCTACGAGCAGTACTTC
TRBJ1-1	many	TRBV11-2	NA	CASSITQNTEAFF	TGTGCCAGCAGCATTACTCAGAACACTGAAGCTTTCTTT
TRBJ1-2	NA	TRBV28	TRBD1	CASSRPDRGRSYTF	TGTGCCAGCAGCCGACCTGACAGGGGACGCAGCTACACCTTC
TRBJ2-3	few	TRBV20-1	NA	CSASNTDTQYF	TGCAGTGCTTCGAACACAGATACGCAGTATTTT
TRBJ2-1	many	TRBV12-3/TRBV12-4	NA	CASSYSLGADSGEQFF	TGTGCCAGCAGCTATAGTCTGGGGGCCGACTCGGGTGAGCAGTTCTTC
TRBJ2-7	many	TRBV11-1	TRBD2	CASSKLAEHSYEQYF	TGTGCCAGCAGCAAACTAGCGGAGCACTCCTACGAGCAGTACTTC
TRBJ1-2	many	TRBV28	NA	CASSPPSGRTWRYGYTF	TGTGCCAGCAGCCCTCCCTCCGGACGGACTTGGAGATATGGCTACACCTTC
TRBJ2-3	NA	TRBV2	TRBD1	CASSTGGNTDTQYF	TGTGCCAGCAGTACAGGGGGAAACACAGATACGCAGTATTTT
TRBJ2-1	NA	TRBV7-9	NA	CASSRSILDTEQFF	TGTGCCAGCAGCAGATCCATACTAGACACAGAGCAGTTCTTC
TRBJ2-1	many	TRBV5-1	TRBD2	CASSLEGSGRFGRSEQFF	TGCGCCAGCAGCTTGGAGGGTAGCGGGAGATTCGGGCGCAGTGAGCAGTTCTTC
TRBJ2-7	many	TRBV11-2	NA	CASSLGMGEQYF	TGTGCCAGCAGCTTAGGGATGGGCGAGCAGTACTTC
TRBJ1-4	NA	TRBV6-1	NA	CASSEARRATNEKLFF	TGTGCCAGCAGTGAAGCACGGAGAGCAACTAATGAAAAACTGTTTTTT
TRBJ2-3	many	TRBV7-3	NA	CASSLPSGDTQYF	TGTGCCAGCAGCTTACCAAGCGGAGATACGCAGTATTTT
TRBJ2-1	NA	TRBV6-1	TRBD2	CASSMTSGRYNEQFF	TGTGCCAGCAGCATGACTAGCGGAAGGTACAATGAGCAGTTCTTC
TRBJ2-1	many	TRBV27	TRBD2	CASSLWTSGAYNEQFF	TGTGCCAGCAGTTTATGGACTAGCGGGGCCTACAATGAGCAGTTCTTC
TRBJ2-7	many	TRBV3-1	TRBD2	CASSQLPELAVYEQYF	TGTGCCAGCAGCCAACTACCCGAGCTAGCGGTCTACGAGCAGTACTTC
TRBJ2-3	many	TRBV7-8	TRBD2	CASSSTSRGSSGRWNTQYF	TGTGCCAGCAGCTCGACGTCTCGGGGTTCTAGCGGGAGATGGAATACGCAGTATTTT
TRBJ2-7	many	TRBV5-1	TRBD2	CASSLVSGSAYEQYF	TGCGCCAGCAGCTTGGTAAGCGGGAGCGCCTACGAGCAGTACTTC
TRBJ2-1	many	TRBV5-1	NA	CASSLSNGPLGYNEQFF	TGCGCCAGCAGCTTGTCTAACGGACCCTTGGGCTACAATGAGCAGTTCTTC
TRBJ2-6	few	TRBV5-6	NA	CASSLGPGTGANVLTF	TGTGCCAGCAGCTTGGGACCAGGGACTGGGGCCAACGTCCTGACTTTC
TRBJ1-2	NA	TRBV7-9	NA	CASRPGSRAMGGYTF	TGTGCCAGCAGGCCGGGAAGTCGGGCCATGGGTGGCTACACCTTC
TRBJ2-7	NA	TRBV27	NA	CASSLVGSGAYEQYF	TGTGCCAGCAGTTTAGTAGGGAGTGGCGCCTACGAGCAGTACTTC
TRBJ1-6	NA	TRBV6-2/TRBV6-3	NA	CASSGGEFSPLHF	TGTGCCAGCAGTGGCGGGGAATTCTCACCCCTCCACTTT
TRBJ1-3	NA	TRBV4-1	NA	CASSQVLRVMNTIYF	TGCGCCAGCAGCCAGGTCCTCCGGGTGATGAACACCATATATTTT
TRBJ1-5	many	TRBV18	NA	CASSPSPVAGDNQPQHF	TGTGCCAGCTCACCTTCCCCGGTGGCTGGCGACAATCAGCCCCAGCATTTT
TRBJ1-5	NA	TRBV28	TRBD1	CASRDQGARNQPQHF	TGTGCCAGCAGGGATCAGGGGGCTCGGAATCAGCCCCAGCATTTT
TRBJ2-3	many	TRBV20-1	TRBD2	CSAYKREGPRDTQYF	TGCAGTGCCTATAAGCGGGAGGGCCCTCGGGATACGCAGTATTTT
TRBJ1-2	NA	TRBV19	NA	CASTTGYGYTF	TGTGCCAGTACGACAGGCTATGGCTACACCTTC
TRBJ2-7	NA	TRBV5-8	NA	CASSFFTREQYF	TGTGCCAGCAGCTTTTTTACCCGGGAGCAGTACTTC
TRBJ1-6	NA	TRBV2	NA	CASSPRGGPPDSPLRF	TGTGCCAGCAGTCCCCGAGGGGGGCCCCCAGATTCACCCCTCCGCTTT
TRBJ2-3	NA	TRBV7-2	NA	CASSQTPTSDTQYF	TGTGCCAGCAGCCAAACCCCAACGTCGGATACGCAGTATTTT
TRBJ2-2	many	TRBV28	NA	CASTQIAPTGELFF	TGTGCCAGCACCCAAATTGCCCCCACCGGGGAGCTGTTTTTT